The 5 T cell receptor beta chains reported below all come from one sample, sequenced in a study of spatial heterogeneity in lung cancer (dated by TCRdb to the late 2010s). Libraries came from 5' RACE. Sequenced using a NextSeq 500. TCRdb cleaned the public reads at Q25 with fastp, built clones with MiXCR and kept in-frame beta chains. Rows with a matching CDR3 protein are joined into one entry that keeps the most common DNA and genes. The sample includes approximately 90,000 distinct CDR3 sequences, with under 9% observed a single time. The ten largest account for roughly 7.2% of the sample. This specimen's time point label, per the study, means: sample taken at primary tumor resection. Whole RNA extracted from tumor and nontumor lung tissue, or from cryopreserved PBMC samples, was used for TCR sequencing without cell sorting. The sequenced sample was PBMCs, obtained at surgery. These receptors were collected from a male donor with early-stage non-small cell lung cancer.

The V gene is TRBV28, the J gene TRBJ2-1, with unresolved D. Trimming removed 10 bases at V and 13 bases at J, with 23 bases between. The CDR3 is made up of 13 amino acids. CDR1 and CDR2 (germline): MDHEN, SYDVKM. As DNA, the CDR3 is TGTGCCACCGCTGGCAGCGACCTAATGAGCCAGTTCTTC. This translates into CATAGSDLMSQFF.

This clonotype turned up a few times. V is TRBV7-9 and J is TRBJ1-1; no definite D call. V lost 1 base and J 5 bases, leaving 5 bases between the germline ends. This CDR3 spans 12 amino acids. Germline V lookup: CDR1 SEHNR, CDR2 FQNEAQ (reference sequence). The CDR3 coding sequence is TGTGCCAGCAGCTTAGGGGAGACTGAAGCTTTCTTT. Translation gives CASSLGETEAFF.

This clonotype came up a few times. The rearrangement uses TRBV11-2 and TRBJ2-5; no reliable D call. Germline V gene sequence: CDR1 SGHAT, CDR2 FQNNGV. Trimming stripped 1 base from V and 2 bases from J, with 14 bases between. This CDR3 spans 16 amino acids. This CDR3 is CASSLGSPERQETQYF. CDR3 DNA sequence: TGTGCCAGCAGCTTAGGGTCCCCCGAGAGACAAGAGACCCAGTACTTC.

The chain recombines TRBV24-1 with TRBJ2-1; no reliable D call. The length of the CDR3 is 11 residues. V was clipped by 1 base and J by 13 bases, with 7 bases between them. The germline gives CDR1 KGHDR, CDR2 SFDVKD. This chain's CDR3 is CATSDFDFQFF. Written as DNA, the CDR3 is TGTGCCACCAGTGATTTTGACTTCCAGTTCTTC.

This clonotype was observed at least ten times. V and J are TRBV10-3 and TRBJ2-5; a weak D match, TRBD2 (6 bases). The CDR3 extends over 13 amino acids. Per the germline V gene, CDR1 is ENHRY and CDR2 is SYGVKD. The V gene lost 10 bases and the J gene lost 1 base, with 13 bases spanning the gap. The CDR3 DNA follows: TGTGCCACCGGACCGGGGGTCCAAGAGACCCAGTACTTC. It is translated as CATGPGVQETQYF.